This T cell receptor beta chain originates from a study of cytomegalovirus exposure and HLA in healthy donors. Overall study findings and caveats: Cytomegalovirus-associated status was assigned to more than 150 TCR beta chains.

On this clone itself: Antigen specificity is unknown.

There are 16 residues in the CDR3. Germline V CDR1 and CDR2: GTSNPN, SVGIG (reference sequence). V lost 0 bases to trimming and J lost 0 bases, with 13 bases between them. Primers included in the PCR were 60 Vbeta and 13 Jbeta primers. Generated by immunoSEQ multiplex PCR, the TCRdb table keeps only in-frame clones and is missing some. In the table there are hundreds of thousands of clones, approximately 70% of which are singletons. This rearrangement joins TRBV30 to TRBJ2-3; possible D gene TRBD2, 5 bases. Sample: PBMCs. The source is a female donor in good health and CMV-seronegative. DNA of the CDR3: TGTGCCTGGAGTGTAGGTCTAGCACCGAGCACAGATACGCAGTATTTT. Encoded protein: CAWSVGLAPSTDTQYF.